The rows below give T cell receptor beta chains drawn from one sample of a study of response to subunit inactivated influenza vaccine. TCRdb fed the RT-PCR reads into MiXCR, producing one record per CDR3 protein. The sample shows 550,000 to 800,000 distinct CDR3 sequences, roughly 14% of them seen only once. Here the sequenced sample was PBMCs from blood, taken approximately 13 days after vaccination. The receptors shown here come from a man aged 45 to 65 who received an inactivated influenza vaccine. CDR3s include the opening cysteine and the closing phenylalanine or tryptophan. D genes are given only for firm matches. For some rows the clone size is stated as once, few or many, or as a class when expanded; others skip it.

CDR3 DNA: TGTGCCAGCAGCTTAGGGCCAGGGGGCGAATACGAGCAGTACTTC; CDR3 protein: CASSLGPGGEYEQYF; D gene: TRBD1; clone size: few; V gene: TRBV7-2; J gene: TRBJ2-7
CDR3 DNA: TGTGCCAGTCAAGGACGTCCCAAGAACCAGTACTTC; CDR3 protein: CASQGRPKNQYF; D gene: .; clone size: few; V gene: TRBV28; J gene: TRBJ2-5
CDR3 DNA: TGTGCCAGCAGTCCTAGGACGGAGCGTGGCTCCTACGAGCAGTACTTC; CDR3 protein: CASSPRTERGSYEQYF; D gene: .; clone size: many; V gene: TRBV27; J gene: TRBJ2-7
CDR3 DNA: TGCGCCAGCAGCCATTCACTAGCGGGAACCTACGAGCAGTACTTC; CDR3 protein: CASSHSLAGTYEQYF; D gene: TRBD2; clone size: few; V gene: TRBV4-3; J gene: TRBJ2-7
CDR3 DNA: TGTGCCAGCTCAACAGGGTTCAATCAGCCCCAGCATTTT; CDR3 protein: CASSTGFNQPQHF; D gene: .; clone size: few; V gene: TRBV18; J gene: TRBJ1-5
CDR3 DNA: TGTGCCAGCAGCTTACTTATGGACAGAATTAACAATGAGCAGTTCTTC; CDR3 protein: CASSLLMDRINNEQFF; D gene: .; clone size: .; V gene: TRBV5-6; J gene: TRBJ2-1
CDR3 DNA: TGTGCCAGCAGCGTGGGCGCGGGGACTGAGCAGTTCTTC; CDR3 protein: CASSVGAGTEQFF; D gene: .; clone size: few; V gene: TRBV12-3/TRBV12-4; J gene: TRBJ2-1
CDR3 DNA: TGTGCCAGCAGGGATAGCGGGGGGGCCCGAAATGAGCAGTTCTTC; CDR3 protein: CASRDSGGARNEQFF; D gene: TRBD2; clone size: .; V gene: TRBV12-3/TRBV12-4; J gene: TRBJ2-1
CDR3 DNA: TGTGCCAGCAGTTACTCGCCCCAGGCAGCCTCCACCGGGGAGCTGTTTTTT; CDR3 protein: CASSYSPQAASTGELFF; D gene: .; clone size: few; V gene: TRBV6-5; J gene: TRBJ2-2
CDR3 DNA: TGTGCCAGCAGCCCGGGGGGACTACACACCGGGGAGCTGTTTTTT; CDR3 protein: CASSPGGLHTGELFF; D gene: TRBD2; clone size: many; V gene: TRBV7-2; J gene: TRBJ2-2
CDR3 DNA: TGTGCCAGCTCACCACGGGAGGAGGGTTATTACAATGAGCAGTTCTTC; CDR3 protein: CASSPREEGYYNEQFF; D gene: .; clone size: few; V gene: TRBV18; J gene: TRBJ2-1
CDR3 DNA: TGTGCCAGCAGACCCGGGACCATGAGCTCCTACAATGAGCAGTTCTTC; CDR3 protein: CASRPGTMSSYNEQFF; D gene: .; clone size: many; V gene: TRBV7-2; J gene: TRBJ2-1
CDR3 DNA: TGTGCCAGCAGCTCACTCAGGACGGGTGAAGCTTTCTTT; CDR3 protein: CASSSLRTGEAFF; D gene: .; clone size: few; V gene: TRBV11-2; J gene: TRBJ1-1
CDR3 DNA: TGTGCCAGCAGCTTAAACAGGGCCTCTGGAAACACCATATATTTT; CDR3 protein: CASSLNRASGNTIYF; D gene: .; clone size: .; V gene: TRBV7-6; J gene: TRBJ1-3
CDR3 DNA: TGTGCCAGCAGCCCAACTCGCGAGACCCAGTACTTC; CDR3 protein: CASSPTRETQYF; D gene: .; clone size: few; V gene: TRBV7-2; J gene: TRBJ2-5
CDR3 DNA: TGTGCCAGCAGCTTAACCCCGATGGGGCGTTACGAGCAGTACTTC; CDR3 protein: CASSLTPMGRYEQYF; D gene: .; clone size: .; V gene: TRBV7-2; J gene: TRBJ2-7
CDR3 DNA: TGTGCCAGCAGTTTGAACAGGGGGAACCAGCCCCAGCATTTT; CDR3 protein: CASSLNRGNQPQHF; D gene: TRBD1; clone size: many; V gene: TRBV7-9; J gene: TRBJ1-5
CDR3 DNA: TGCAGTGCTAGACCTAGACAGGGGTTGGCTTCACCCCTCCACTTT; CDR3 protein: CSARPRQGLASPLHF; D gene: TRBD1; clone size: few; V gene: TRBV20-1; J gene: TRBJ1-6
CDR3 DNA: TGTGCCACCAGCAGAGTTCAGGGACAGGGTAATCAGCCCCAGCATTTT; CDR3 protein: CATSRVQGQGNQPQHF; D gene: TRBD1; clone size: few; V gene: TRBV15; J gene: TRBJ1-5
CDR3 DNA: TGTGCCAGCAACATGAAGACAGGGGCGATCTCTGGAAACACCATATATTTT; CDR3 protein: CASNMKTGAISGNTIYF; D gene: TRBD1; clone size: .; V gene: TRBV12-3/TRBV12-4; J gene: TRBJ1-3
CDR3 DNA: TGTGCCAGCAGCTCGAAGAACACCGGGGAGCTGTTTTTT; CDR3 protein: CASSSKNTGELFF; D gene: .; clone size: .; V gene: TRBV5-4; J gene: TRBJ2-2
CDR3 DNA: TGTGCCAGCAGCTCACCCTTATTTGCCACAGATACGCAGTATTTT; CDR3 protein: CASSSPLFATDTQYF; D gene: .; clone size: few; V gene: TRBV7-9; J gene: TRBJ2-3
CDR3 DNA: TGTGCCAGCAGCCTAGGGACAGGGTTTAGCCAAGAGACCCAGTACTTC; CDR3 protein: CASSLGTGFSQETQYF; D gene: TRBD1; clone size: .; V gene: TRBV28; J gene: TRBJ2-5
CDR3 DNA: TGTGCCAGCAGTACCCTGGTCCGGGACACTGAAGCTTTCTTT; CDR3 protein: CASSTLVRDTEAFF; D gene: .; clone size: many; V gene: TRBV6-1; J gene: TRBJ1-1